The source of this T cell receptor beta chain is a study of cytomegalovirus exposure and HLA in healthy donors. Study outcomes and limitations: Later on, an analysis tied around 17,000 TCR beta sequences to HLA alleles at 0.05 false discovery rate. Later genetic work tied a missense DCLRE1C variant to beta-chain V and J trimming. Analyzed later, association rates of TCRs varied across HLA loci, with DRB1 most and HLA-C fewest.

Between the trimmed V and J ends, which lost 2 bases and 7 bases, there was a span of 8 bases. The germline V gene encodes CDR1 MNHEY and CDR2 SVGAGI. The CDR3 runs 12 residues. 60 Vbeta and 13 Jbeta primers were used in PCR. Generated by immunoSEQ multiplex PCR, the TCRdb table keeps only in-frame clones and is missing some. The table records 100,000 to 150,000 clones, approximately 8.9% of them present only once. Donors consisted of healthy bone marrow donors. Worth noting for this clone: Its antigen is not identified.

What was sequenced was PBMCs. The receptor's source is a middle-aged woman in good health and CMV-seropositive. V usage is TRBV6-5 and J usage is TRBJ1-1; D uncertain. CDR3 coding DNA: TGTGCCAGCAGTTACCTTCGGGGTGAAGCTTTCTTT. Translating it yields CASSYLRGEAFF.